The following is a T cell receptor (beta chain) sequence with its context. Its specificity is unknown. The data were taken from a study of OX40 agonist ivuxolimab in advanced cancers. Blood sampling was done at baseline, cycle 4 day 1, and cycle 7 day 1. Libraries were prepared by immunoSEQ multiplex PCR; TCRdb keeps only in-frame clonotypes and omits some of them. The sample lists nearly 80,000 clones; around 94% were seen once. Study-wide results and caveats: Part of the nonresponder group also had normalized T-cell clonal expansion that was low. Specificity for antigen went undetermined in the expanded peripheral T cells.

CDR1 and CDR2 (germline): LGHNA, YSLEER. The CDR3 totals 18 residues. V dropped 0 bases and J dropped 4; count of bases not matched to a gene: 9. Sequencing was performed on CD4+ or CD8+ T cells sorted from blood, taken in a trial of the OX40 agonist ivuxolimab. The sequence came from an adult with an advanced solid tumor such as melanoma, head and neck, liver or kidney cancer. The chain couples TRBV4-3 to TRBJ2-5, with TRBD2 identical over 12 bases. CDR3 sequence reads: CASSQDQLAGGLGETQYF. The CDR3 nucleotides are TGCGCCAGCAGCCAAGATCAACTAGCGGGAGGATTGGGAGAGACCCAGTACTTC.